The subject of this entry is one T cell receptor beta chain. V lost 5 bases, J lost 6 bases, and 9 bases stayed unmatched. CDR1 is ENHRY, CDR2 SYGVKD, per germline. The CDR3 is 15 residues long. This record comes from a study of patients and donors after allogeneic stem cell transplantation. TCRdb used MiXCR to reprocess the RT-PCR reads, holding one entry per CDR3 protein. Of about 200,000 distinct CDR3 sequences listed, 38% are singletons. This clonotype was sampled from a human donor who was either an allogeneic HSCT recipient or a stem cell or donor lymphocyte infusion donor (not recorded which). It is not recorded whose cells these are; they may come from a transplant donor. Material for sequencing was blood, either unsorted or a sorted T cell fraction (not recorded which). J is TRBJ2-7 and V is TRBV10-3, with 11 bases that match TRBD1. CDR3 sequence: CAISTPGTGGIEQYF. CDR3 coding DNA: TGTGCCATCAGTACCCCCGGGACAGGGGGGATCGAGCAGTACTTC.